The 10 T cell receptor beta chains in this list originate from one sample, sequenced in a study of blood T cell repertoires in COVID-19. Generated by immunoSEQ multiplex PCR, the TCRdb table keeps only in-frame clones and is missing some. The sample lists about 150,000 clones, over 80% seen once, with 5.8% in the top ten. Material for sequencing was PBMCs or T cells enriched from blood (not recorded which). These receptors were taken from a woman in her fifties or sixties who had been exposed to COVID-19.

This chain connects TRBV7-9 to TRBJ1-3; 7 nucleotides line up with TRBD1. V lost 1 base to trimming and J lost 2 bases; unmatched junction nucleotides: 2. The CDR3 has 15 amino acids. Germline values: CDR1 SEHNR, CDR2 FQNEAQ (reference sequence). The CDR3 bases are TGTGCCAGCAGCTTAGAGGGGGCTGCTGGAAACACCATATATTTT. Its protein product is CASSLEGAAGNTIYF.

In this sample, this clone turned up once. This sequence joins TRBV3-1 (or the pseudogene TRBV3-2) and TRBJ2-1; 12 bases are shared with TRBD2. V lost 1 base to trimming and J lost 8 bases; unmatched junction nucleotides: 6. The CDR3 is made up of 16 amino acids. CDR1 and CDR2 (germline): LGHDT, YNNKEL (reference sequence). The CDR3 sequence: CASSQGTSGILDEQFF. In DNA, the CDR3 is TGTGCCAGCAGCCAAGGGACTAGCGGGATATTGGATGAGCAGTTCTTC.

J is TRBJ1-1 and V is TRBV5-1, with 8 bases lining up with TRBD1. V gave up 4 bases and J gave up 11 bases; unmatched junction bases: 7. Germline values: CDR1 SGHRS, CDR2 YFSETQ. The CDR3 consists of 12 residues. The CDR3 spells CASSLTGGSAFF. CDR3 nucleotides: TGCGCCAGCAGCCTCACAGGGGGTTCGGCTTTCTTT.

This chain joins TRBV7-9 and TRBJ1-5; the match to TRBD1 covers 9 bases. V lost 1 base, J lost 6 bases, and 10 bases stayed unmatched. The length of the CDR3 is 17 residues. Germline V gene sequence: CDR1 SEHNR, CDR2 FQNEAQ (reference sequence). The CDR3 coding sequence is TGTGCCAGCAGCTTAGTCTCCGGGACAGGGCTCGGTCAGCCCCAGCATTTT. This translates into CASSLVSGTGLGQPQHF.

The chain uses TRBV6-2 or TRBV6-3 and TRBJ2-7; TRBD2 agrees at 11 bases. Germline values: CDR1 MNHEY, CDR2 SVGEGT. This CDR3 has 18 residues. The V segment lost 4 bases and the J segment 0 bases; nucleotides outside the gene matches: 11. In DNA form, the CDR3 reads TGTGCCAGCAGTTTTTCCCCGGGACTAGCGGTCGGCTCCTACGAGCAGTACTTC. It encodes CASSFSPGLAVGSYEQYF.

This clone is a singleton in its sample. CDR3 region: CASSPRGQSSYEQYF. In DNA form, the CDR3 reads TGTGCCAGCAGCCCCCGGGGACAGTCCTCCTACGAGCAGTACTTC. This chain uses TRBV7-9 with TRBJ2-7; 7 positions match TRBD1. This CDR3 has 15 amino acids. After removal of 5 bases from V and 0 bases from J, the junction contained 7 bases not matched to a gene. Per germline, CDR1 SEHNR and CDR2 FQNEAQ (reference sequence). The entire variable domain, with the rest obtained from reference TRBV7-9 and TRBJ2-7, is as follows: DTGVSQNPRHKITKRGQNVTFRCDPISEHNRLYWYRQTLGQGPEFLTYFQNEAQLEKSRLLSDRFSAERPKGSFSTLEIQRTEQGDSAMYLCASSPRGQSSYEQYFGPGTRLTVT.

The chain is built from TRBV19 and TRBJ2-1; TRBD2 agrees at 8 bases. The germline V gene encodes CDR1 LNHDA and CDR2 SQIVND (reference sequence). The CDR3 runs 16 residues. The V segment lost 7 bases and the J segment 2 bases; nucleotides outside the gene matches: 10. CDR3 coding DNA: TGTGCCAGTAAAAGTAGGTCTAGCGGGCCCTACAATGAGCAGTTCTTC. It encodes CASKSRSSGPYNEQFF.

The V gene is TRBV9, the J gene TRBJ1-4, with 10 positions matching TRBD1. J lost 3 bases, V lost 1 base, and 6 bases had no gene match. The CDR3 consists of 17 residues. Per germline, CDR1 SGDLS and CDR2 YYNGEE. The CDR3 reads CASSVSTGGMSNEKLFF. CDR3 nucleotides: TGTGCCAGCAGCGTATCGACAGGGGGCATGTCTAATGAAAAACTGTTTTTT.

This clone was recorded only once. This sequence joins TRBV28 and TRBJ1-2; TRBD1 might be the D (6 bases). Trimming removed 3 bases from V and 6 bases from J, with 8 bases in between. Germline V gives CDR1 MDHEN, CDR2 SYDVKM. This CDR3 has 12 amino acids. As DNA, the CDR3 is TGTGCCAGCAGTTTTCCAGGGGATGGCTACACCTTC. Protein sequence: CASSFPGDGYTF.

The rearrangement links TRBV9 to TRBJ1-2; no clear D. This CDR3 contains 14 residues. V lost 0 bases, J lost 4 bases, and 10 bases lay in between. The germline V gene has CDR1 SGDLS and CDR2 YYNGEE. The CDR3: CASSVDSPLYGYTF. DNA of the CDR3: TGTGCCAGCAGCGTAGATAGCCCTCTCTATGGCTACACCTTC.